These T cell receptor beta chains were read from a single sample in a study of beta chain features in type 1 diabetes. Using immunoSEQ multiplex PCR, the repertoire was profiled, and TCRdb retains in-frame clones only, with some absent. The data show hundreds of thousands of clones, approximately 10% seen once. Sample: naive CD4+ T cells from blood. Receptors originate from a man between 25 and 39 years old with type 1 diabetes. The CDR3 runs from the conserved cysteine through the conserved F or W. A D gene is named only where the DNA matches it firmly. For some rows the clone size is stated as once, few or many, or as a class when expanded; others skip it.

d_call clone_size j_call v_call cdr3_aa cdr3_nt
TRBD1 few TRBJ1-2 TRBV18 CASSPDRGNYGYTF TGTGCCAGCTCACCCGACAGGGGTAACTATGGCTACACCTTC
NA NA TRBJ2-3 TRBV7-9 CASSSPRLETAAQYF TGTGCCAGCAGCTCCCCGCGGTTGGAGACCGCAGCGCAGTATTTT
TRBD2 NA TRBJ2-1 TRBV19 CASSIQAGARNEQFF TGTGCCAGTAGTATCCAAGCGGGGGCACGCAATGAGCAGTTCTTC
NA few TRBJ1-2 TRBV2 CASSPRAYGYTF TGTGCCAGCAGCCCCAGGGCCTATGGCTACACCTTC
NA few TRBJ2-5 TRBV5-4 CASSLLRGEETQYF TGTGCCAGCAGCTTGCTTCGGGGAGAAGAGACCCAGTACTTC
NA NA TRBJ1-1 TRBV30 CAFRGDSEAFF TGTGCCTTCCGAGGTGATTCTGAAGCTTTCTTT
NA few TRBJ1-3 TRBV4-2 CASSQGGRQPRSGNTIYF TGTGCCAGCAGCCAAGGAGGTAGACAGCCCCGGTCTGGAAACACCATATATTTT
TRBD2 few TRBJ2-3 TRBV19 CASTSGGDTDTQYF TGTGCCAGCACTAGCGGGGGCGACACAGATACGCAGTATTTT
TRBD1 NA TRBJ1-1 TRBV9 CASSAQTGRNTEAFF TGTGCCAGCAGCGCCCAGACAGGGCGGAACACTGAAGCTTTCTTT
TRBD1 few TRBJ2-5 TRBV5-1 CATGTGQETQYF TGCGCGACCGGGACAGGTCAAGAGACCCAGTACTTC
TRBD1 NA TRBJ2-7 TRBV14 CASSQPGTGTYEQYF TGTGCCAGCAGCCAGCCCGGGACAGGTACCTACGAGCAGTACTTC
NA NA TRBJ2-1 TRBV5-6 CASSLIPPSYNEQFF TGTGCCAGCAGCTTGATTCCTCCCTCCTACAATGAGCAGTTCTTC
NA few TRBJ2-2 TRBV7-9 CASSPVKQGTGELFF TGTGCCAGCAGCCCAGTTAAACAGGGCACCGGGGAGCTGTTTTTT
NA NA TRBJ2-7 TRBV2 CASSEVAYEQYF TGTGCCAGCAGTGAAGTGGCATACGAGCAGTACTTC
NA NA TRBJ2-1 TRBV11-2 CASSLTSGTGGLNEQFF TGTGCCAGCAGCTTAACCAGCGGGACAGGAGGACTCAATGAGCAGTTCTTC